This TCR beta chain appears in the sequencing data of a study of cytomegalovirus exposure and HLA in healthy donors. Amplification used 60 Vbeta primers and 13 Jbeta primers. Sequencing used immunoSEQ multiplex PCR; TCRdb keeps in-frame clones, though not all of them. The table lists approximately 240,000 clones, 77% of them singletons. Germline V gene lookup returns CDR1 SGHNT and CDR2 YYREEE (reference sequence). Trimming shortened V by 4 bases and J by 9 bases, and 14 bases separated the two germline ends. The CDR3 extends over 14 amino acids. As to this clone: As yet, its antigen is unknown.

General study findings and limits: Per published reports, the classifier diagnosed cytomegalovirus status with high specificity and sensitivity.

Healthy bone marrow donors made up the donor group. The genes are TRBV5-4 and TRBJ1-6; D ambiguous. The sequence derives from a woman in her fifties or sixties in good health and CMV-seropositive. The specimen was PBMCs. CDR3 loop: CASSATLWSSPLHF. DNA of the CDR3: TGTGCCAGCAGCGCCACATTGTGGAGTTCACCCCTCCACTTT.